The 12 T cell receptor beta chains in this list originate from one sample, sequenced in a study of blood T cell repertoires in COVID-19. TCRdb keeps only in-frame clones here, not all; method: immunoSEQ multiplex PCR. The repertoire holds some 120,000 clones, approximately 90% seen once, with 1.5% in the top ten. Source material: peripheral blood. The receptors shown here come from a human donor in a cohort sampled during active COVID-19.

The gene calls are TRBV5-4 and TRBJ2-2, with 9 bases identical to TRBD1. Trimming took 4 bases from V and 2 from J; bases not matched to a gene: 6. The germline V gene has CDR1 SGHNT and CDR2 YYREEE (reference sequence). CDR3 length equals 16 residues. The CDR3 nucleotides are TGTGCCAGCAGCCTCGGGACAGGGCGCAACACCGGGGAGCTGTTTTTT. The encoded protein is CASSLGTGRNTGELFF.

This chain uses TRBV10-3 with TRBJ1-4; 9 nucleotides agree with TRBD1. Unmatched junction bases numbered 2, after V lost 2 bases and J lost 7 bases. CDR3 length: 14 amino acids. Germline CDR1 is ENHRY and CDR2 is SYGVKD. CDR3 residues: CAISEGGQGEKLFF. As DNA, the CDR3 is TGTGCCATCAGTGAGGGGGGACAGGGTGAAAAACTGTTTTTT.

The CDR3 sequence is CASSSVTGREQYF. The CDR3 region has the DNA TGTGCCAGCAGCAGCGTAACAGGTCGGGAGCAGTACTTC. The chain joins TRBV11-1 to TRBJ2-7, with D possibly TRBD1 on 5 matching bases. CDR3 size: 13 residues. Germline loops: CDR1 SGHAT, CDR2 FQDESV (reference sequence). Trimming removed 5 bases from V and 7 bases from J, with 15 bases in between.

Here the CDR3 DNA reads TGTGCCAGCAGTCCCCAGGTAGGAGAGACCCAGTACTTC. This translates into CASSPQVGETQYF. This chain links TRBV7-2 with TRBJ2-5; D not certain. Trimming stripped 6 bases from V and 4 bases from J, with 12 bases between. There are 13 residues in the CDR3. The germline gives CDR1 SGHTA, CDR2 FQGNSA.

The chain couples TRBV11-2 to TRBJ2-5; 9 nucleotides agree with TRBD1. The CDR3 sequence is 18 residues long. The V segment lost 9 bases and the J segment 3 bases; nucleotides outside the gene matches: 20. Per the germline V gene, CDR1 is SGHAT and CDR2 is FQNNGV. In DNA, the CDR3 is TGTGCCAGGCCGACCAGGGTAGCCCGCGGACAGGGGAAAGAGACCCAGTACTTC. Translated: CARPTRVARGQGKETQYF.

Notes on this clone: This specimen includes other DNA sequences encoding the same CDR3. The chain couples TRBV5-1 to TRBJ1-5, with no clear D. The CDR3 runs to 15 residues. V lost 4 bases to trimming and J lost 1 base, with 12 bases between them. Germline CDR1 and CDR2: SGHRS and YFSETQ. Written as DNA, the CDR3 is TGCGCCAGCAGCCTGGCCGGAGGGAGCAATCAGCCCCAGCATTTT. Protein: CASSLAGGSNQPQHF. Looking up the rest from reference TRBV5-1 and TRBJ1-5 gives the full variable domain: KAGVTQTPRYLIKTRGQQVTLSCSPISGHRSVSWYQQTPGQGLQFLFEYFSETQRNKGNFPGRFSGRQFSNSRSEMNVSTLELGDSALYLCASSLAGGSNQPQHFGDGTRLSIL.

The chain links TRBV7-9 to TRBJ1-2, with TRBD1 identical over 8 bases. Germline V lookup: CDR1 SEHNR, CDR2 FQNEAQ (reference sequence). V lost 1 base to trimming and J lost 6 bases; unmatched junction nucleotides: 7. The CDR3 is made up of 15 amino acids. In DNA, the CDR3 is TGTGCCAGCAGCTTAGGACAGGGGCGAAAGGATGGCTACACCTTC. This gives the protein CASSLGQGRKDGYTF.

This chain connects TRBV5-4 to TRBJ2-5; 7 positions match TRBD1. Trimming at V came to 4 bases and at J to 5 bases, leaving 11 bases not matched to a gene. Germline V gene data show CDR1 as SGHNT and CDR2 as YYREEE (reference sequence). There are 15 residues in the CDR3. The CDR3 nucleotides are TGTGCCAGCAGCGCAGTATACAGGGGAATGGAGACCCAGTACTTC. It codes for CASSAVYRGMETQYF. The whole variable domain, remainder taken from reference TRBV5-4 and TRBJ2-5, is ETGVTQSPTHLIKTRGQQVTLRCSSQSGHNTVSWYQQALGQGPQFIFQYYREEENGRGNFPPRFSGLQFPNYSSELNVNALELDDSALYLCASSAVYRGMETQYFGPGTRLLVL.

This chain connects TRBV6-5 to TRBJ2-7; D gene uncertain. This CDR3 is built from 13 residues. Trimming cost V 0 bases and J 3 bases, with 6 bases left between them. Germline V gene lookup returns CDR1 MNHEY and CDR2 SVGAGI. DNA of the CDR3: TGTGCCAGCAGTTACTCGCGATTCTACGAGCAGTACTTC. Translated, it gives CASSYSRFYEQYF.

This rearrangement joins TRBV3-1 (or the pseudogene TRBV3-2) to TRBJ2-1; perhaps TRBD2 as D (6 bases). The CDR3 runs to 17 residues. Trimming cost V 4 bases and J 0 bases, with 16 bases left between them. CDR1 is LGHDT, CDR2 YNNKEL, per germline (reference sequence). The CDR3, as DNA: TGTGCCAGCAGCCCGAGCCCCGGGACTTTCTCCTACAATGAGCAGTTCTTC. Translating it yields CASSPSPGTFSYNEQFF.

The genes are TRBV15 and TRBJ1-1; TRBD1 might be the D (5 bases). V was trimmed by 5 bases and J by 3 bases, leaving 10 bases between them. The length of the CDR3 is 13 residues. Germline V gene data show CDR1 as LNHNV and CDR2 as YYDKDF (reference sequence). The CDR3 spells CATSWGLDTEAFF. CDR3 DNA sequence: TGTGCCACCAGCTGGGGCTTGGACACTGAAGCTTTCTTT.

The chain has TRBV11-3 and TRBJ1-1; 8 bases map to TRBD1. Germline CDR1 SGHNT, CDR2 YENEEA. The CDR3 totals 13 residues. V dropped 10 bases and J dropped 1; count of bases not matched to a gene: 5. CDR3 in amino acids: CAIGTGGNTEAFF. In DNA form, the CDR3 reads TGTGCCATTGGGACAGGTGGGAACACTGAAGCTTTCTTT. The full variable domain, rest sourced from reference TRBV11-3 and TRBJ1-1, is EAGVVQSPRYKIIEKKQPVAFWCNPISGHNTLYWYLQNLGQGPELLIRYENEEAVDDSQLPKDRFSAERLKGVDSTLKIQPAELGDSAVYLCAIGTGGNTEAFFGQGTRLTVV.